This TCR beta chain is from a study of neurological immune-mediated disorders (dated by TCRdb to 2018 to 2020). For context, the study as a whole: The study compared peripheral blood TCR-beta repertoires of HTLV-I-associated myelopathy (HAM/TSP) patients, multiple sclerosis patients and healthy controls using UMI-based sequencing. The roughly 110 TCR-beta libraries included longitudinal samples, technical triplicates and paired sorted CD4+ and CD8+ T-cell subsets alongside PBMC samples. Of the roughly 71 subjects in the cohort, some 14 were HAM/TSP patients, around 35 were multiple sclerosis patients, and around 20 were healthy controls.

The germline V gene (reference sequence) supplies CDR1 SEHNR and CDR2 FQNEAQ. Unmatched junction bases come to 6, with V trimmed by 6 bases and J by 10 bases. Counted from cysteine to phenylalanine, this CDR3 has 15 amino acids. Just the 45-base CDR3 DNA is kept, in frame starting at base 1. Here is what the overall study found, with its caveats: The highest TCR clonal expansion was observed in HAM/TSP patients, whereas the lowest was observed in MS patients, even when compared with healthy controls. Across subjects, expanded clones never shared an identical CDR3 amino acid sequence, which suggests that the TCR-beta repertoires in every group were private.

Healthy controls were blood bank volunteers in Maryland, USA. TCR libraries for sorted subsets were made from under 1.1 million sorted CD4+ or CD8+ T cells. Peripheral blood was subjected to Ficoll-Hypaque density gradient centrifugation to isolate PBMCs, which were then cryopreserved in liquid nitrogen. The study also sequenced paired sorted CD4+ and CD8+ subsets from healthy controls, HAM/TSP patients and MS patients. To synthesize cDNA, template-switch 5'RACE was performed with a primer carrying a 10-nucleotide random unique molecular identifier so that each TCR transcript was tagged. Over 170 million TCR-beta sequences, covering 15-18 subjects, were produced in each sequencing run. The RNeasy kit was used for extraction of total RNA. The KAPA Real-time Library Amplification kit was used to amplify TCR-beta VDJ regions with primers targeting the TCR constant region and the 5'RACE anchor. Sample indexes and Illumina adaptors were added in a first PCR, and a second PCR then increased library yield. After Ampure bead purification, the roughly 650 bp TCR product was size-selected on a 2% E-gel SizeSelection system. Before pooling, library quality was checked on a Bioanalyzer, concentration was measured with Qubit, and libraries were quantified with the Kapa Library Quantification kit. Paired-end 2 x 150 bp sequencing of the libraries was performed on an Illumina HiSeq 2500. To increase sequence diversity, about 24-32% phiX was spiked into each library pool. In the original analysis: Quality-filtered reads were processed with the UMI-based MiGEC pipeline, and over 75% of raw TCR sequences were removed by the MiGEC pipeline during error correction. IMGT germline references were used for aligning VDJ genes, and each clonotype was defined as a unique CDR3 amino acid sequence together with its V-J genes. Clonal expansion, Shannon diversity, and CDR3 relatedness (CalcPairwiseDistances, ClusterSamples) were evaluated with VDJtools, and phylogenetic trees were built with CLCbio workbench. Using coefficient-of-variation modelling across technical triplicates, the study counted a clone as expanded if it had at least 8 unique UMIs. Clones were called with MiXCR by TCRdb after fastp trimmed the public reads at Q25, and only in-frame beta chains were retained. A single entry per CDR3 protein holds the most common genes and DNA from its merged rows. For this entry, the V and J calls and clone size follow TCRdb and not the study's own pipeline. The sample table records some 16,000 distinct CDR3 sequences; 9% of these occur just once. About 46% of the sample is taken by the ten largest.

In its sample, this clonotype was seen many times. Its antigen specificity is not known. No base quality information exists; no much larger clone differs at one position. The clonotype comes from a man aged 50-60 years in good health. The receptor chain draws on TRBV7-9 and TRBJ2-1, and 16 junction bases match TRBD2. Sequenced sample: CD8+ T cells from blood. The CDR3 loop reads CASRSGTSGREEQFF. The DNA reads TGTGCCAGCAGGTCGGGGACTAGCGGGAGGGAAGAGCAGTTCTTC.